Below are 20 T cell receptor beta chains sequenced from a single sample in a study of blood T cell repertoires in COVID-19. TCRdb's copy holds only in-frame clones and misses some; the assay was immunoSEQ multiplex PCR. This sample carries 200,000 to 300,000 clones, around 89% of them seen once, and the ten largest clones take approximately 0.9%. The sample taken for sequencing was PBMCs or T cells enriched from blood (not recorded which). All receptors come from a man aged 45-65 years who had been exposed to COVID-19.

The CDR3 DNA reads TGCGCCAGCAGTGAAGGAGTCTCTGGAAACACCATATATTTT. It translates to CASSEGVSGNTIYF. This sequence joins TRBV10-1 and TRBJ1-3; D gene unclear. This CDR3 is built from 14 residues. Germline lookup yields CDR1 WNHNN and CDR2 SYGVQD (reference sequence). Trimming took 3 bases from V and 0 from J, leaving 6 bases between them.

Only a few counts were recorded for this clone. One junction end does not reproduce the germline sequence, and a read error may be involved. The chain combines TRBV28 with TRBJ1-1; the D gene is possibly TRBD1 (6 bases). The germline CDR1 and CDR2 sequences are MDHEN and SYDVKM. The length of the CDR3 is 14 residues. The CDR3 region has the DNA TGTGCCAGCAGATTATGGGGGGGGCAGGCTGAAGCTTTCTTT. Protein sequence: CASRLWGGQAEAFF. Variable domain in full (rest from reference TRBV28 and TRBJ1-1): DVKVTQSSRYLVKRTGEKVFLECVQDMDHENMFWYRQDPGLGLRLIYFSYDVKMKEKGDIPEGYSVSREKKERFSLILESASTNQTSMYLCASRLWGGQAEAFFGQGTRLTVV.

This clone appeared a single time. The chain links TRBV28 to TRBJ2-3; D not resolved. Trimming stripped 4 bases from V and 2 bases from J, with 7 bases between. Germline CDR1 and CDR2: MDHEN and SYDVKM. The CDR3 contains 13 residues. The CDR3 here is CASSYANTDTQYF. The CDR3 region has the DNA TGTGCCAGCAGTTACGCGAACACAGATACGCAGTATTTT.

The rearrangement joins TRBV30 to TRBJ1-1, with 7 bases lining up with TRBD1. Germline V gene data show CDR1 as GTSNPN and CDR2 as SVGIG (reference sequence). This CDR3 is built from 15 residues. V lost 8 bases, J lost 0 bases, and 12 bases stayed unmatched. CDR3 sequence: CARGTPGGMNTEAFF. The DNA of the CDR3 is TGTGCCCGGGGAACCCCAGGGGGGATGAACACTGAAGCTTTCTTT.

Remarks on this clone: Other DNA sequences in the same sample also yield this CDR3. CDR3 region: CASSLRTGDYGYTF. The CDR3 DNA reads TGCGCCAGCAGCCTACGAACAGGGGACTATGGCTACACCTTC. The chain links TRBV5-1 to TRBJ1-2, with 7 bases matching TRBD1. The CDR3 loop spans 14 amino acids. Trimming took 4 bases from V and 3 from J; bases not matched to a gene: 6. Germline-derived CDR1 and CDR2 are SGHRS and YFSETQ.

The rearrangement joins TRBV6-5 to TRBJ2-7, with 7 bases aligning to TRBD1. The CDR3 extends over 14 amino acids. V was pared by 4 bases and J by 3 bases, with 6 bases of the junction left unmatched. The V gene's germline CDR1 is MNHEY and CDR2 SVGAGI. The CDR3 DNA follows: TGTGCCAGCAGTTCCCGGGACAGTGACTACGAGCAGTACGTC. Translating it yields CASSSRDSDYEQYV.

The V and J genes are TRBV2 and TRBJ2-7; D call uncertain. The V and J ends lost 5 bases and 3 bases respectively, with 8 bases between them. The CDR3 loop spans 12 amino acids. The germline V gene has CDR1 SNHLY and CDR2 FYNNEI. The CDR3 sequence is CASSYSGYEQYF. The CDR3 DNA is TGTGCCAGCAGTTACTCCGGCTACGAGCAGTACTTC.

The rearrangement links TRBV19 to TRBJ2-4, with D unresolved. V gave up 4 bases and J gave up 2 bases, with 9 bases separating them. The CDR3 is 14 amino acids. Germline loops: CDR1 LNHDA, CDR2 SQIVND (reference sequence). CDR3 in amino acids: CASSRSQTKNIQYF. As DNA, the CDR3 is TGTGCCAGTAGTAGGAGCCAAACCAAAAACATTCAGTACTTC.

The chain recombines TRBV5-1 with TRBJ1-3; TRBD1 is a possible D gene (5 bases). This CDR3 is built from 14 residues. Between the trimmed V and J ends, which lost 5 bases and 0 bases, there was a span of 9 bases. Germline assignment: CDR1 SGHRS and CDR2 YFSETQ. Here the CDR3 DNA reads TGCGCCAGCAGGGAAGGGGTCTCTGGAAACACCATATATTTT. As protein: CASREGVSGNTIYF.

V is TRBV7-3 and J is TRBJ1-6, with 11 bases that match TRBD1. Germline CDR1 is SGHTA and CDR2 is FQGTGA. There are 17 residues in the CDR3. V was pared by 5 bases and J by 4 bases, with 7 bases of the junction left unmatched. The CDR3 loop reads CASSKAGTGGYNSPLHF. As DNA, the CDR3 is TGTGCCAGCAGCAAGGCCGGGACAGGGGGTTATAATTCACCCCTCCACTTT.

This sequence joins TRBV3-1 (or the pseudogene TRBV3-2) and TRBJ2-5; 10 bases are shared with TRBD2. With 1 base clipped from V and 1 base from J, the junction kept 3 bases outside the gene matches. The germline V gene encodes CDR1 LGHDT and CDR2 YNNKEL (reference sequence). The CDR3 has 16 residues. In DNA, the CDR3 is TGTGCCAGCAGCCAAGGCAGGACTAGCGGCCAAGAGACCCAGTACTTC. This gives the protein CASSQGRTSGQETQYF.

V usage is TRBV23-1 and J usage is TRBJ2-3; D is perhaps TRBD1 (6 bases). TRBV23-1 carries the ORF label, with uncertain function. Trimming took 0 bases from V and 2 from J, leaving 12 bases between them. The CDR3 totals 16 residues. The CDR3 DNA sequence: TGCGCCAGCAGTCAATCGAGCAGGGGATACACAGATACGCAGTATTTT. Amino acid sequence: CASSQSSRGYTDTQYF.

The CDR3 coding sequence is TGCGCCAGCAGCTTGGGGACAGGGGGCCTGAATGAGCAGTTCTTC. As protein: CASSLGTGGLNEQFF. The rearrangement links TRBV5-1 to TRBJ2-1; 11 bases map to TRBD1. The CDR3 spans 15 residues. In germline, CDR1 is SGHRS, CDR2 YFSETQ. Germline trimming cut 0 bases from V and 7 bases from J; bases unmatched to any gene: 3.

The chain is built from TRBV5-8 and TRBJ1-1, with 8 bases aligning to TRBD1. The V and J ends lost 4 bases and 10 bases, in that order; junction bases with no gene match: 18. CDR1 and CDR2 from the germline V gene are SGHTS and YDEGEE. This CDR3 contains 16 residues. CDR3 region: CASSPRTGPHTLSAFF. The CDR3 DNA follows: TGTGCCAGCAGCCCACGGACAGGGCCTCATACCCTCTCAGCTTTCTTT.

The chain carries TRBV18 and TRBJ1-3; perhaps TRBD1 as D (6 bases). V was cut by 5 bases and J by 2 bases, with 13 bases left in between. There are 15 residues in the CDR3. Germline CDR1 is KGHSH and CDR2 is LQKENI. The CDR3 is CASSTGTPTGNTIYF. DNA for the CDR3: TGTGCCAGCTCAACAGGGACGCCGACTGGAAACACCATATATTTT.

V and J are TRBV10-2 and TRBJ2-5; D unclear. The CDR3 totals 15 residues. The germline V gene has CDR1 WSHSY and CDR2 SAAADI. The V gene lost 2 bases and the J gene lost 2 bases, with 12 bases spanning the gap. CDR3 nucleotide sequence: TGCGCCAGCAGTGAGAATTTGAGTCGGCAAGAGACCCAGTACTTC. Its translation is CASSENLSRQETQYF.

V gene TRBV9 combines with J gene TRBJ2-5; weak D call: TRBD2 (5 bases). CDR3 size: 13 residues. The V gene's germline CDR1 is SGDLS and CDR2 YYNGEE. The V end lost 3 bases, the J end lost 2 bases, and 8 bases lay between the germline ends. The CDR3 loop is CASSGTSQETQYF. The CDR3 DNA reads as TGTGCCAGCAGCGGGACTTCTCAAGAGACCCAGTACTTC. Supplemented by reference TRBV9 and TRBJ2-5, the full variable domain reads DSGVTQTPKHLITATGQRVTLRCSPRSGDLSVYWYQQSLDQGLQFLIQYYNGEERAKGNILERFSAQQFPDLHSELNLSSLELGDSALYFCASSGTSQETQYFGPGTRLLVL.

Written as DNA, the CDR3 is TGTGCCAGCAGCTTAGAAGCGGGACAGGGAAAGAGGTTCTTC. Translated, it gives CASSLEAGQGKRFF. The genes are TRBV7-6 and TRBJ2-1, with 9 bases that match TRBD1. The CDR3 has 14 amino acids. The V segment lost 1 base and the J segment 15 bases; nucleotides outside the gene matches: 10. Germline assignment: CDR1 SGHVS and CDR2 FNYEAQ.

The rearrangement links TRBV18 to TRBJ2-1; 8 bases agree with TRBD2. J gave up 3 bases and V 4 bases, and 2 bases lay outside the gene matches. Germline V lookup: CDR1 KGHSH, CDR2 LQKENI. The CDR3 spans 14 residues. The CDR3 nucleotides read TGTGCCAGCTCACAGAGCGGGGGCTACAATGAGCAGTTCTTC. The encoded protein is CASSQSGGYNEQFF.

V and J are TRBV2 and TRBJ1-2, with TRBD1 matching 7 bases. The CDR3 runs to 16 residues. V shed 6 bases, J shed 3 bases, and the junction held 13 bases outside the gene matches. The V gene's germline CDR1 is SNHLY and CDR2 FYNNEI. The CDR3 nucleotides are TGTGCCAGCAGAGCTTCCGGGACAGCAAGATACTATGGCTACACCTTC. Encoded protein: CASRASGTARYYGYTF. The variable domain in full, completed from reference TRBV2 and TRBJ1-2, reads EPEVTQTPSHQVTQMGQEVILRCVPISNHLYFYWYRQILGQKVEFLVSFYNNEISEKSEIFDDQFSVERPDGSNFTLKIRSTKLEDSAMYFCASRASGTARYYGYTFGSGTRLTVV.